The 2 T cell receptor beta chains reported below all come from one sample, sequenced in a study of shared clonotypes between healthy human individuals. Sequencing was performed with immunoSEQ multiplex PCR; in TCRdb, only in-frame clones are kept and a portion is missing. Among under 2.5 million clones listed, 85% to 95% were seen once. The specimen was naive CD4+ T cells from PBMCs. The sample's subset: CD45RA+ positively selected. All receptors derive from a man between 18 and 35 years old in good health. Some clones in this sample may be carry-over from other donors' samples.

The rearrangement links TRBV27 to TRBJ2-7; TRBD1 matches 8 bases. The germline V gene encodes CDR1 MNHEY and CDR2 SMNVEV (reference sequence). V trimming: 0 bases; J trimming: 2 bases; junction bases outside the gene matches: 9. This CDR3 contains 17 residues. This chain's CDR3 is CASSLSTGQGSAYEQYF. The CDR3 DNA reads TGTGCCAGCAGTTTATCAACAGGACAGGGTAGCGCCTACGAGCAGTACTTC.

CDR3 in amino acids: CASRGGLEHYNEQFF. In DNA form, the CDR3 reads TGTGCCAGCAGAGGGGGGTTGGAACACTACAATGAGCAGTTCTTC. The chain joins TRBV5-8 to TRBJ2-1, with D perhaps given as TRBD1 or TRBD2 (6 bases each). With 5 bases removed from V and 3 bases from J, the gap between germline ends came to 15 bases. CDR3 length equals 15 residues. Germline V CDR1 and CDR2: SGHTS, YDEGEE.